Each of the 3 T cell receptor beta chains below was sequenced from the same sample in a study of tumor-infiltrating lymphocytes in primary liver carcinoma. Production of TCR beta cDNA used around 460 ng total RNA together with a constant-region primer. Construction of TCR beta libraries relied on three successive nested multiplex PCR rounds employing slightly modified ARM-PCR. Use of TRBV1-TRBV30 forward primers with a C-beta reverse primer characterized the first two PCR rounds, which lasted roughly 9 cycles each. TCRdb called the multiplex PCR reads again in MiXCR, with one record for every CDR3 protein. Of about 48,000 distinct CDR3 sequences listed, over 70% are singletons. Extraction of RNA together with DNA used 20-30 mg of unsorted bulk tissue. The sample was liver tumor tissue from sampling region 3. Subset of the sample: tumor region T3, left-lateral pole. The origin of the receptors is a man in his forties with primary liver carcinoma and hepatitis B virus infection.

This chain connects TRBV4-2 to TRBJ1-3; possible D gene TRBD1, 5 bases. The CDR3 length is 14 residues. The germline V gene encodes CDR1 LGHNA and CDR2 YNFKEQ. CDR3 in amino acids: CARSRDEAGNTIYF. CDR3 sequence (DNA): TGTGCAAGGAGCAGGGACGAGGCGGGAAACACCATATATTTT.

In regard to this clonotype: This may come from a read error, since a much larger clone is one base off. The rearrangement uses TRBV24-1 and TRBJ2-1, with 9 bases fitting TRBD1. V lost 1 base and J lost 7; bases outside the gene matches: 10. The CDR3 has 17 residues. Per the germline V gene, CDR1 is KGHDR and CDR2 is SFDVKD. In DNA form, the CDR3 reads TGTGCCACCAGTGATTTCCCGGGGACAGGGAAAGAGAATGAGCAGTTCTTC. Translating it yields CATSDFPGTGKENEQFF.

Points on this clonotype: A much larger clone lies one base from this, so it may be a read error. This rearrangement joins TRBV24-1 to TRBJ2-3; D gene uncertain. The ends were cut back, 7 bases at V and 8 bases at J, with 15 bases in the middle. CDR3 length: 13 amino acids. Germline V gene lookup returns CDR1 KGHDR and CDR2 SFDVKD. The CDR3: CATSGSGLSTQYF. DNA of the CDR3: TGTGCCACCAGCGGTAGTGGGCTGTCTACGCAGTATTTT.